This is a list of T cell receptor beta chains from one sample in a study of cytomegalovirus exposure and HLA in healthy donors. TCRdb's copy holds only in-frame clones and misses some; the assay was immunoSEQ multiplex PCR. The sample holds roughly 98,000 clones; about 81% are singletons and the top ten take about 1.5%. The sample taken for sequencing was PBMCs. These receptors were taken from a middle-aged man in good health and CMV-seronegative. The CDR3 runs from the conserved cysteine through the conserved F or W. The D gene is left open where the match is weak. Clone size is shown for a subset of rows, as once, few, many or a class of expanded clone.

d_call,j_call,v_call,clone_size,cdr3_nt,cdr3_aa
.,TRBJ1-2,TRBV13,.,TGTGCCAGCGCTTCAGGGCTTGGAGGGTATGGCTACACCTTC,CASASGLGGYGYTF
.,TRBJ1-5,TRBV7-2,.,TGTGCCAGCAGCTTACGGGACACCAAAGTCAATCAGCCCCAGCATTTT,CASSLRDTKVNQPQHF
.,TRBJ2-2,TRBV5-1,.,TGCGCCAGCAGCTTCGCCGGGACACACTTCCTCGGGGGGACCTCGAACACCGGGGAGCTGTTTTTT,CASSFAGTHFLGGTSNTGELFF
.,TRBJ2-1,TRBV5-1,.,TGCGCCAGCAGCTTGACTCACAATGAGCAGTTCTTC,CASSLTHNEQFF
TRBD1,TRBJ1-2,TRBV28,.,TGTGCCAGCAGTCCCGGACAGGGGAACTATGGCTACACCTTC,CASSPGQGNYGYTF
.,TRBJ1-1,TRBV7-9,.,TGTGCCAGCAGCTTAGTGGGGAGTGCTGAAGCTTTCTTT,CASSLVGSAEAFF
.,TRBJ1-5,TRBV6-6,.,TGTGCCAGCAGTCAACAGGAGAATCAGCCCCAGCATTTT,CASSQQENQPQHF
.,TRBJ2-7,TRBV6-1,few,TGTGCCAGCAGTGAAGCCCCTATCTACGAGCAGTACTTC,CASSEAPIYEQYF
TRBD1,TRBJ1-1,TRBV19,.,TGTGCCAGTAGTATGCAGGACAGGGTGGCAGCTTTCTTT,CASSMQDRVAAFF
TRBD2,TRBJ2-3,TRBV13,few,TGTGCCAGCAGCAGGACTAGCGGAACAGATACGCAGTATTTT,CASSRTSGTDTQYF
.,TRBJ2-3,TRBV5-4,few,TGTGCCAGCAGCCCCCCCGGGGGGGACAGTAGAAACACAGATACGCAGTATTTT,CASSPPGGDSRNTDTQYF
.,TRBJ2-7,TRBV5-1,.,TGCGCCAGCAGCTCCCAGGATCACGAGCAGTACTTC,CASSSQDHEQYF
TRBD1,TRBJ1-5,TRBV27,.,TGTGCCAGCAGTTTCGTGGGACAGAGCAATCAGCCCCAGCATTTT,CASSFVGQSNQPQHF
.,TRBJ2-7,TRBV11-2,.,TGTGCCAGCAGCCCCCCCCGACAGGAATTCTACGAGCAGTACTTC,CASSPPRQEFYEQYF
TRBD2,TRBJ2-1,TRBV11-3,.,TGTGCCAGCAGCTTAGATCTACTAGCGGGGATTAAGGGTGAGCAGTTCTTC,CASSLDLLAGIKGEQFF
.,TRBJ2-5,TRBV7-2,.,TGTGCCAGCAGCTTAAATAAGCAGGGGACACAAGAGACCCAGTACTTC,CASSLNKQGTQETQYF
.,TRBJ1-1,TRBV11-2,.,TGTGCCAGCAGCCAAGACTGGCTGAACACTGAAGCTTTCTTT,CASSQDWLNTEAFF
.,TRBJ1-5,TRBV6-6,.,TGTGCCACCCTCACAGGGTTCGGTCAGCCCCAGCATTTT,CATLTGFGQPQHF
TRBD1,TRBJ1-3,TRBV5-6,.,TGTGCCAGCAGCCCCGGGACAGGGGGATCCCCTGGAAACACCATATATTTT,CASSPGTGGSPGNTIYF
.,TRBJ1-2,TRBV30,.,TGTGCCTGCCTACAGGTTAACTATGGCTACACCTTC,CACLQVNYGYTF
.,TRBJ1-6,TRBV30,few,TGTGCCTGGGGGGACAAGGGTTTCTCACCCCTCCACTTT,CAWGDKGFSPLHF
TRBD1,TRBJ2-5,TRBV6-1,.,TGTGCCAGCAGAGGACAGGGCCGAGAGACCCAGTACTTC,CASRGQGRETQYF
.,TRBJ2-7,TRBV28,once,TGTGCCAGCAGAACCACCGGGACAAGTTACGAGCAGTACTTC,CASRTTGTSYEQYF
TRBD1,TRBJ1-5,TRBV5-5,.,TGTGCCAGCAGCTCTACGCCGACAGGGAATCAGCCCCAGCATTTT,CASSSTPTGNQPQHF
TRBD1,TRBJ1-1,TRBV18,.,TGTGCCAGCTCACCAACCGGACAGGGTGACACTGAAGCTTTCTTT,CASSPTGQGDTEAFF
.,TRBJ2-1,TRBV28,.,TGTGCCACGGCAGGGCAGTTCTTC,CATAGQFF
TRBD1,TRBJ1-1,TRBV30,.,TGTGCCTGGAGTGTTTTAGGGCAGGGGGAAGAAGCTTTCTTT,CAWSVLGQGEEAFF
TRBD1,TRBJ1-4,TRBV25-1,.,TGTGCCAGCAGTGAACCAGACAGGGGTAATGAAAAACTGTTTTTT,CASSEPDRGNEKLFF
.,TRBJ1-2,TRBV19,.,TGTGCCAGTAGTATCGACAGGAAAAACTATGGCTACACCTTC,CASSIDRKNYGYTF
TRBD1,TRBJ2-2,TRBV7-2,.,TGTGCCAGCAGCTTAGTGGACAGGGCGTACGCCGGGGAGCTGTTTTTT,CASSLVDRAYAGELFF
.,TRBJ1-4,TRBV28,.,TGTGCCAGCCGAGGTGGAACTAATGAAAAACTGTTTTTT,CASRGGTNEKLFF
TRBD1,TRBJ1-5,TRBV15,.,TGTGCCACCAGCGAGAAAAGGACAGGGGGGTTCAATCAGCCCCAGCATTTT,CATSEKRTGGFNQPQHF
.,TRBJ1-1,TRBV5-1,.,TGCGCCAGCAGCTCCTCTCTGAACACTGAAGCTTTCTTT,CASSSSLNTEAFF
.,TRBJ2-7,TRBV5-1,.,TGCGCCAGCAGCTTGGGAGGGCACGAGCAGTACTTC,CASSLGGHEQYF
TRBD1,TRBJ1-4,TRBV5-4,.,TGTGCCAGCAGCCGGACAGGGGGCGGTGAAAAACTGTTTTTT,CASSRTGGGEKLFF
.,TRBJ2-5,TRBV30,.,TGTGCCTGGAGTGCCTCAAGATCCGGGGTACAAGAGACCCAGTACTTC,CAWSASRSGVQETQYF
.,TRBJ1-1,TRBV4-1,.,TGCGCCAGCAGCCAAGGGGGGCAGGACACTGAAGCTTTCTTT,CASSQGGQDTEAFF
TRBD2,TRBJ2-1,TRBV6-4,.,TGTGCCAGCAGTGATGGGACTAGCGGGGGGAATGAGCAGTTCTTC,CASSDGTSGGNEQFF
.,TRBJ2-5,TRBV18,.,TGTGCCAGCTCCCTCAAAGGAGGGAAGGAGACCCAGTACTTC,CASSLKGGKETQYF
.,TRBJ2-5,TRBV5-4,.,TGTGCCAGCAGCCGCAAGGACAGCTTCCAAGAGACCCAGTACTTC,CASSRKDSFQETQYF
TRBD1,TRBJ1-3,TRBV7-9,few,TGTGCCAGCAGCGGGGACAGGGGACGAGGAAACACCATATATTTT,CASSGDRGRGNTIYF
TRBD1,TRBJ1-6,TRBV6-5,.,TGTGCCAGCAGCCCCGGGACAGAAAATTCACCCCTCCACTTT,CASSPGTENSPLHF
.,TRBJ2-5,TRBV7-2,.,TGTGCCAGCAGCCACGGGACACAGAACCAAGAGACCCAGTACTTC,CASSHGTQNQETQYF
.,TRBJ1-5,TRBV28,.,TGTGCCAGCAGTCCCCGGGGGGGGCGCTTAGTCAATCAGCCCCAGCATTTT,CASSPRGGRLVNQPQHF
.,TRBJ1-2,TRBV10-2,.,TGCGCCACCACCGGGGTCAACTATGGCTACACCTTC,CATTGVNYGYTF
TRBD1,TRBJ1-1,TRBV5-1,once,TGCGCCAGCAGAGAGGGGGCCACTGAAGCTTTCTTT,CASREGATEAFF
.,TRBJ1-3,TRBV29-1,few,TGCAGCGTTGGATTTGCGGGCTCTGGAAACACCATATATTTT,CSVGFAGSGNTIYF
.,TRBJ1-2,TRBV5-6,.,TGTGCCAGCAGCGTGAGGATGGAGAACTATGGCTACACCTTC,CASSVRMENYGYTF
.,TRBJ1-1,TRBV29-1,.,TGCAGCGTTGGAGACAGGAACACTGAAGCTTTCTTT,CSVGDRNTEAFF
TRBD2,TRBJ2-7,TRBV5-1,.,TGCGCCAGCAGCTTGGTAGTAGGGGAGGGCTACGAGCAGTACTTC,CASSLVVGEGYEQYF
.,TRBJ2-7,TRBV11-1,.,TGTGCCAGCAGCTCCCATATGAGTCCCTACGAGCAGTACTTC,CASSSHMSPYEQYF